Following are 21 T cell receptor beta chains from one sample sequenced in a study of OX40 agonist ivuxolimab in advanced cancers. Here immunoSEQ multiplex PCR was the method, and the copy in TCRdb shows in-frame clones only, minus some. The repertoire holds some 10,000 clones, with approximately 78% as singletons. Sequenced here: CD4+ or CD8+ T cells sorted from blood, sampled in a trial of the OX40 agonist ivuxolimab. The origin of the receptors is an adult with an advanced solid tumor such as melanoma, head and neck, liver or kidney cancer.

V and J are TRBV7-9 and TRBJ2-1, with D maybe TRBD2 (6 bases). This CDR3 is built from 13 residues. Germline V CDR1 and CDR2: SEHNR, FQNEAQ (reference sequence). The V gene lost 8 bases and the J gene lost 3 bases, with 11 bases spanning the gap. CDR3 in amino acids: CASFLGGYNEQFF. The CDR3 bases are TGTGCCAGCTTCTTGGGGGGCTACAATGAGCAGTTCTTC.

This clone has only one observation. This chain connects TRBV30 to TRBJ1-2; possible D gene TRBD1, 6 bases. The CDR3 covers 14 residues. Trimming cost V 4 bases and J 2 bases, with 14 bases left between them. In germline, CDR1 is GTSNPN, CDR2 SVGIG (reference sequence). CDR3 coding DNA: TGTGCCTGGATCCAGACAGGACGAAACTATGGCTACACCTTC. It translates to CAWIQTGRNYGYTF.

This clone has only a few counts. V and J are TRBV6-1 and TRBJ1-5, with 9 bases lining up with TRBD1. V dropped 4 bases and J dropped 5; count of bases not matched to a gene: 3. The CDR3 is 14 residues long. Germline V gives CDR1 MNHNS, CDR2 SASEGT. CDR3 loop: CASSGGQGYQPQHF. CDR3 bases: TGTGCCAGCAGTGGGGGACAGGGCTATCAGCCCCAGCATTTT.

This sequence joins TRBV13 and TRBJ2-5; TRBD2 matches at 12 bases. Germline CDR1 is PRHDT and CDR2 is FYEKMQ (reference sequence). This CDR3 contains 15 residues. Trimming at V came to 5 bases and at J to 5 bases, leaving 6 bases not matched to a gene. Written as DNA, the CDR3 is TGTGCCAGCAGCCCCAGGACTAGCGGGGCGGAGACCCAGTACTTC. Translated: CASSPRTSGAETQYF.

The rearrangement links TRBV29-1 to TRBJ2-1; 11 positions agree with TRBD2. The CDR3 has 18 residues. The junction had 13 bases not matched to a gene; V was cut back by 5 bases and J by 1 base. The germline CDR1 and CDR2 sequences are SQVTM and ANQGSEA. CDR3 nucleotide sequence: TGCAGCGTTCCCCTTTCTAGACTAGCGGGGTTATCCTACAATGAGCAGTTCTTC. It yields the protein CSVPLSRLAGLSYNEQFF.

The chain joins TRBV5-4 to TRBJ2-7; D unclear. The CDR3 consists of 11 residues. V was clipped by 5 bases and J by 3 bases, with 6 bases between them. From germline, CDR1 is SGHNT and CDR2 YYREEE (reference sequence). CDR3 sequence: CASSSNYEQYF. The DNA of the CDR3 is TGTGCCAGCAGTTCCAACTACGAGCAGTACTTC.

The chain uses TRBV4-1 and TRBJ1-1; D not certain. The CDR3 consists of 13 residues. Trimming pared 3 bases from V and 3 bases from J, leaving 8 bases between. Germline CDR1 is MGHRA and CDR2 is YSYEKL. CDR3 sequence (DNA): TGCGCCAGCAGCCAGCAACAGTACACTGAAGCTTTCTTT. Its protein product is CASSQQQYTEAFF.

The rearrangement uses TRBV7-8 and TRBJ1-5; D is possibly TRBD1 (5 bases). CDR1 SGHVS and CDR2 FQNEAQ come from the germline V gene. V was pared by 0 bases and J by 0 bases, with 9 bases between. The CDR3 has 16 amino acids. The CDR3 nucleotides read TGTGCCAGCAGCTTAGCCAGGGTTGGTAGCAATCAGCCCCAGCATTTT. It yields the protein CASSLARVGSNQPQHF.

Sample share makes this clone medium-sized. The J gene is TRBJ2-3, the V gene TRBV6-1; D is unresolved. Trimming left V 3 bases short and J 11 bases short, with 15 bases between. The length of the CDR3 is 13 residues. CDR1 MNHNS and CDR2 SASEGT come from the germline V gene. The CDR3 coding sequence is TGTGCCAGCAGTGATCGGATAGCCGAGGAGCAGTATTTT. Its translation: CASSDRIAEEQYF.

In DNA form, the CDR3 reads TGTGCCAGCAGTTACGGGAGGGGGATGCGAAAGACCCAGTACTTC. This translates into CASSYGRGMRKTQYF. The chain links TRBV6-5 to TRBJ2-5; D might be TRBD2 (7 bases). CDR1 is MNHEY and CDR2 is SVGAGI in the germline V gene. Trimming removed 2 bases from V and 6 bases from J, with 16 bases in between. This CDR3 has 15 residues.

The J gene is TRBJ2-6, the V gene TRBV7-6, with D possibly being TRBD1 (5 bases). V shed 5 bases and J shed 3 bases, with 11 bases lying between them. The CDR3 has 15 residues. Germline-derived CDR1 and CDR2 are SGHVS and FNYEAQ. The CDR3 DNA reads as TGTGCCAGCAGCCCGGGCAGGGATGGGGCCAACGTCCTGACTTTC. It encodes CASSPGRDGANVLTF.

This chain links TRBV2 with TRBJ1-2; D unclear. V lost 2 bases and J lost 4, with 11 bases in between. Germline assignment: CDR1 SNHLY and CDR2 FYNNEI. The CDR3 sequence is 14 residues long. The CDR3, as DNA: TGTGCCAGCAGTGAAACCGGGATTCGCTATGGCTACACCTTC. It codes for CASSETGIRYGYTF.

This clone turned up a few times. The rearrangement links TRBV27 to TRBJ2-7; tentatively, D is TRBD2 (5 bases). Between the trimmed V and J ends, which lost 5 bases and 2 bases, there was a span of 10 bases. The germline V gene encodes CDR1 MNHEY and CDR2 SMNVEV (reference sequence). This CDR3 has 13 residues. The CDR3 DNA sequence: TGTGCCAGCAGTGAGCGGATAACCTACGAGCAGTACTTC. Protein: CASSERITYEQYF.

This chain connects TRBV2 to TRBJ2-3; TRBD1 is a possible D gene (6 bases). This CDR3 contains 15 residues. Germline V gene data show CDR1 as SNHLY and CDR2 as FYNNEI. V was shortened by 4 bases and J by 0 bases, with 11 bases between the two germline ends. The CDR3 coding sequence is TGTGCCAGCAGTGGACAGGATCCTAGCACAGATACGCAGTATTTT. Encoded protein: CASSGQDPSTDTQYF.

The rearrangement uses TRBV18 and TRBJ2-2; D remains ambiguous. The CDR3 loop spans 11 amino acids. Trimming left V 6 bases short and J 8 bases short, with 7 bases between. Germline lookup yields CDR1 KGHSH and CDR2 LQKENI. CDR3 region: CASSPSGELFF. Written as DNA, the CDR3 is TGTGCCAGCTCCCCGTCGGGGGAGCTGTTTTTT.

This chain links TRBV5-1 with TRBJ1-6; D gene unclear. Germline V CDR1 and CDR2: SGHRS, YFSETQ. The CDR3 runs 14 residues. Trimming took 4 bases from V and 4 from J, leaving 9 bases between them. As DNA, the CDR3 is TGCGCCAGCAGCATGGAGATTTATAATTCACCCCTCCACTTT. This translates into CASSMEIYNSPLHF. Complete variable domain (other parts from reference TRBV5-1 and TRBJ1-6): KAGVTQTPRYLIKTRGQQVTLSCSPISGHRSVSWYQQTPGQGLQFLFEYFSETQRNKGNFPGRFSGRQFSNSRSEMNVSTLELGDSALYLCASSMEIYNSPLHFGNGTRLTVT.

The V call is TRBV30, the J call TRBJ1-1; TRBD1 aligns across 11 bases. The germline V gene encodes CDR1 GTSNPN and CDR2 SVGIG (reference sequence). V lost 1 base, J lost 7 bases, and 5 bases stayed unmatched. This CDR3 contains 14 residues. The DNA of the CDR3 is TGTGCCTGGAGTGCCGGACAGGGGGCGGTTGAAGCTTTCTTT. Translated, it gives CAWSAGQGAVEAFF.

By sample share, this clone is medium-sized (0.01 to 0.1%). The genes are TRBV14 and TRBJ2-6, with 9 bases that match TRBD2. The V gene's germline CDR1 is SGHDN and CDR2 FVKESK. The V and J ends lost 0 bases and 0 bases, in that order; junction bases with no gene match: 9. The CDR3 spans 20 residues. The CDR3 nucleotides are TGTGCCAGCAGCCAAGACGGGTGGCTAGCGGGGCCCTCTGGGGCCAACGTCCTGACTTTC. Amino acids: CASSQDGWLAGPSGANVLTF.

The rearrangement uses TRBV30 and TRBJ2-7, with 9 bases lining up with TRBD2. Losses at the gene ends were 7 bases for V and 4 bases for J; bases not matched to a gene: 5. CDR3 length equals 12 residues. Germline V gene sequence: CDR1 GTSNPN, CDR2 SVGIG (reference sequence). The CDR3: CASIAGVYEQYF. CDR3 DNA sequence: TGTGCCTCTATAGCGGGAGTTTACGAGCAGTACTTC.

The genes are TRBV28 and TRBJ2-7, with TRBD2 identical over 7 bases. Germline CDR1 reads MDHEN; CDR2 reads SYDVKM. CDR3 length: 15 residues. Germline trimming cut 3 bases from V and 3 bases from J; bases unmatched to any gene: 8. The CDR3 region is CASSFGARTSYEQYF. The CDR3, as DNA: TGTGCCAGCAGTTTTGGTGCTCGGACTAGCTACGAGCAGTACTTC.

The chain is built from TRBV30 and TRBJ2-7, with TRBD2 as a possible D gene (5 bases). V dropped 3 bases and J dropped 6 bases, with 12 bases sitting between them. Per the germline V gene, CDR1 is GTSNPN and CDR2 is SVGIG (reference sequence). This CDR3 region has 12 residues. CDR3 amino acids: CAWSVSSREQYF. The DNA of the CDR3 is TGTGCCTGGAGCGTCTCTAGCCGCGAGCAGTACTTC.